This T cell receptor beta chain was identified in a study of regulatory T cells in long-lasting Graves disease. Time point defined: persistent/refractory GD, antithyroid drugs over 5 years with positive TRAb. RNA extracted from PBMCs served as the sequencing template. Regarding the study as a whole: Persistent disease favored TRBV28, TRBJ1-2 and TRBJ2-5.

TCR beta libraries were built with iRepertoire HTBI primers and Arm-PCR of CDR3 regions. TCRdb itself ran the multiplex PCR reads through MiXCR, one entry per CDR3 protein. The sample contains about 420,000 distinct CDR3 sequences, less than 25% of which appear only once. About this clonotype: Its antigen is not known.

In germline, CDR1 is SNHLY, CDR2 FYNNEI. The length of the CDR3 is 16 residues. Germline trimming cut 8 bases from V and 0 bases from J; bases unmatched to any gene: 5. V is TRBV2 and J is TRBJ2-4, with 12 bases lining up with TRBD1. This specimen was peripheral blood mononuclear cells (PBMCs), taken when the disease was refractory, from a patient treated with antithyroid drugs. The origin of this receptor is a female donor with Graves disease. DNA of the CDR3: TGTGCCAGCGGGACAGGGGGCGGCCTAGCCAAAAACATTCAGTACTTC. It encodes CASGTGGGLAKNIQYF.